This TCR beta chain was documented in a study of T cell responses to AZD1222 COVID-19 vaccine. Study-wide background: Investigators merged groups given second doses at roughly 4 or roughly 12 weeks.

Trimming shortened V by 3 bases and J by 0 bases, and 9 bases separated the two germline ends. Germline values: CDR1 LNHDA, CDR2 SQIVND (reference sequence). The CDR3 runs 15 residues. As regards this clone: Its antigen is not identified.

The table came from immunoSEQ multiplex PCR; TCRdb's copy has only in-frame clones and leaves some out. In the table there are approximately 90,000 clones, 90% of which are singletons. Study results and limitations: Spike-specific TCR breadth rose after two AZD1222 doses, and depth rose as well. Seropositive AZD1222 recipients at baseline numbered only five or six.

Sequenced here: peripheral blood, sampled on day 0 of AZD1222 vaccination. This TCR derives from an adult in good health. This chain joins TRBV19 and TRBJ1-5; D is uncertain. CDR3 residues: CASSIEGNSNQPQHF. The CDR3 DNA follows: TGTGCCAGTAGTATTGAGGGCAATAGCAATCAGCCCCAGCATTTT.